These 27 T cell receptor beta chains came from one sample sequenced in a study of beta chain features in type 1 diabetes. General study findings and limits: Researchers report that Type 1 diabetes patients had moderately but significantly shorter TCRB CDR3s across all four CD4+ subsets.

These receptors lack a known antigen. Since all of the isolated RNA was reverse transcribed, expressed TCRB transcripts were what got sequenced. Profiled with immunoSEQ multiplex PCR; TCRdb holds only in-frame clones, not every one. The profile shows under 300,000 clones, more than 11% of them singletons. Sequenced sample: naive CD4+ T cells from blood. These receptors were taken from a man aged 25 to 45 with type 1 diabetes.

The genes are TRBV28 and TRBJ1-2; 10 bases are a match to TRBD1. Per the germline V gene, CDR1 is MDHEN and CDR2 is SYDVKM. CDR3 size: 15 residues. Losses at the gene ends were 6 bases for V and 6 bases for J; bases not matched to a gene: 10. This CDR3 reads CASRGQGFLFDGYTF. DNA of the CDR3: TGTGCCAGCAGGGGACAGGGGTTCTTATTTGATGGCTACACCTTC.

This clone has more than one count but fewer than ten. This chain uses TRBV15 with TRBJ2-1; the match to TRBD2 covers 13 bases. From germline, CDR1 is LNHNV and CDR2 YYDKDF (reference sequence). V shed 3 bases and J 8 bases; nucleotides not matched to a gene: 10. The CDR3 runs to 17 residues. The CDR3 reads CATSRGLAGTRSDEQFF. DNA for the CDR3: TGTGCCACCAGCAGGGGACTAGCGGGAACCCGAAGCGATGAGCAGTTCTTC.

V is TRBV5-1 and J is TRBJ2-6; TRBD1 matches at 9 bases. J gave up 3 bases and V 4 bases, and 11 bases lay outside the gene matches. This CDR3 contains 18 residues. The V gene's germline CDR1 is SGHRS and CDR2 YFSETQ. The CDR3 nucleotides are TGCGCCAGCAGCGGGGGGGACAGGGCCGTTTTTGGGGCCAACGTCCTGACTTTC. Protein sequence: CASSGGDRAVFGANVLTF.

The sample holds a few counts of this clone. The CDR3 region is CASSRLAGGNEQFF. CDR3 nucleotide sequence: TGTGCCAGCAGCCGCTTGGCGGGAGGCAATGAGCAGTTCTTC. The chain links TRBV7-9 to TRBJ2-1; TRBD2 agrees at 8 bases. The V gene end was trimmed by 5 bases and the J gene end by 6 bases; junction bases not matched to a gene: 6. The CDR3 length is 14 residues. Germline V gene sequence: CDR1 SEHNR, CDR2 FQNEAQ (reference sequence). The entire variable domain, with the rest obtained from reference TRBV7-9 and TRBJ2-1, is as follows: DTGVSQNPRHKITKRGQNVTFRCDPISEHNRLYWYRQTLGQGPEFLTYFQNEAQLEKSRLLSDRFSAERPKGSFSTLEIQRTEQGDSAMYLCASSRLAGGNEQFFGPGTRLTVL.

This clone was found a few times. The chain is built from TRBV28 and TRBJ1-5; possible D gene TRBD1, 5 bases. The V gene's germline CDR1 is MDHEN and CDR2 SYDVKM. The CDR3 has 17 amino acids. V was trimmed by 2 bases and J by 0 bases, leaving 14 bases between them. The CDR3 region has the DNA TGTGCCAGCAGTTTACAGGGAAACGGCTATAGCAATCAGCCCCAGCATTTT. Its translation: CASSLQGNGYSNQPQHF.

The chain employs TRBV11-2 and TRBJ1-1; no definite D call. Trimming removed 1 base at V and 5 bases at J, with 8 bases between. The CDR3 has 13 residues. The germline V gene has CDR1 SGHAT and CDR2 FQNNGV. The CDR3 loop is CASSLVVRTEAFF. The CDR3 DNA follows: TGTGCCAGCAGCTTAGTGGTGCGTACTGAAGCTTTCTTT.

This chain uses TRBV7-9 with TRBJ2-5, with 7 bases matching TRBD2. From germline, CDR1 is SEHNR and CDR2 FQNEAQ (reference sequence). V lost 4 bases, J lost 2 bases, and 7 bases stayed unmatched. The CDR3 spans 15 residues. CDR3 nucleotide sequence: TGTGCCAGCAGCTCCCCGCTAGCGGTACAAGAGACCCAGTACTTC. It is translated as CASSSPLAVQETQYF. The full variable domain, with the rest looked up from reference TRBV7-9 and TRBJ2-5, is DTGVSQNPRHKITKRGQNVTFRCDPISEHNRLYWYRQTLGQGPEFLTYFQNEAQLEKSRLLSDRFSAERPKGSFSTLEIQRTEQGDSAMYLCASSSPLAVQETQYFGPGTRLLVL.

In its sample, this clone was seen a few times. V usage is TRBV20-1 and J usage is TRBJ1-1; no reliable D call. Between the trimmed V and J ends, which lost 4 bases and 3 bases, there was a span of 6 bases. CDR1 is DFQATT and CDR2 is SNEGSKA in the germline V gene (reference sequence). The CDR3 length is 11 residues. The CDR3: CSAKADTEAFF. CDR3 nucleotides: TGCAGTGCTAAAGCGGACACTGAAGCTTTCTTT.

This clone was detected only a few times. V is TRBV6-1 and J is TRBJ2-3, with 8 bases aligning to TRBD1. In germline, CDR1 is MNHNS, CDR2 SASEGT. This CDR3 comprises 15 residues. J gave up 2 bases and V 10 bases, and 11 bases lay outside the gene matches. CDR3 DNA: TGTGCCAACGGACAGGGTCCGACTTCCACAGATACGCAGTATTTT. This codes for CANGQGPTSTDTQYF.

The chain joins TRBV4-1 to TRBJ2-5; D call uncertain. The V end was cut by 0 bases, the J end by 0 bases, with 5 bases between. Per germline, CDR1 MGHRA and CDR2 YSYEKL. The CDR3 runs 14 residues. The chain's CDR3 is CASSQDNNQETQYF. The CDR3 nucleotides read TGCGCCAGCAGCCAAGATAACAACCAAGAGACCCAGTACTTC.

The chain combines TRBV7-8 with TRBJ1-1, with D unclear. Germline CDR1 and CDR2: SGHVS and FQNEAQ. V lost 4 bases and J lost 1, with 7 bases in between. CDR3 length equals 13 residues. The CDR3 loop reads CASSSLRNTEAFF. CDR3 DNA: TGTGCCAGCAGCTCCCTGAGGAACACTGAAGCTTTCTTT.

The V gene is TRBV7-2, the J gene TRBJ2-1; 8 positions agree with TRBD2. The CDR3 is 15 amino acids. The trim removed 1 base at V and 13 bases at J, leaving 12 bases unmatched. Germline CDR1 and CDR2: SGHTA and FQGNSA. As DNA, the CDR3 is TGTGCCAGCAGCTTAGACGGTAGTAGCGGGGTTCCCCAGTTCTTC. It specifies CASSLDGSSGVPQFF.

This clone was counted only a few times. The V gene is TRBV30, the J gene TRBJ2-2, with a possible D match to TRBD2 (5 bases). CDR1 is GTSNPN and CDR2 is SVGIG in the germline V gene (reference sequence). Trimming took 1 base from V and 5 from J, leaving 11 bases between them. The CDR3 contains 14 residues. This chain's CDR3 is CAWSGEADTGELFF. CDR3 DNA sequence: TGTGCCTGGAGTGGTGAAGCGGATACCGGGGAGCTGTTTTTT.

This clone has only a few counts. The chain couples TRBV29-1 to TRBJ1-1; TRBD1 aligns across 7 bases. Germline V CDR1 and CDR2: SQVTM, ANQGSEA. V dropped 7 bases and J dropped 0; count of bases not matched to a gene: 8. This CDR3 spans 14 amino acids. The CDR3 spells CSGRATGMNTEAFF. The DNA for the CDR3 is TGCAGCGGCCGAGCGACAGGGATGAACACTGAAGCTTTCTTT.

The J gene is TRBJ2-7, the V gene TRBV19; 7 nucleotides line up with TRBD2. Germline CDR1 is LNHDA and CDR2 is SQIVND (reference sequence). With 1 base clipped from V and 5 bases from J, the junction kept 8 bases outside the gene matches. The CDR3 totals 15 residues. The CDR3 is CASSIVATGGDEQYF. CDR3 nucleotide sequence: TGTGCCAGTAGTATAGTCGCCACGGGAGGTGACGAGCAGTACTTC.

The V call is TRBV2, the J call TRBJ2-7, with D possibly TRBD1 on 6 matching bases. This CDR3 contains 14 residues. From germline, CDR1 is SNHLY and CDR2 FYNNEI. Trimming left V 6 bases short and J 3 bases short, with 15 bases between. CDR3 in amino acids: CASRGAIRLYEQYF. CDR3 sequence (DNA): TGTGCCAGCAGGGGGGCTATACGCCTCTACGAGCAGTACTTC.

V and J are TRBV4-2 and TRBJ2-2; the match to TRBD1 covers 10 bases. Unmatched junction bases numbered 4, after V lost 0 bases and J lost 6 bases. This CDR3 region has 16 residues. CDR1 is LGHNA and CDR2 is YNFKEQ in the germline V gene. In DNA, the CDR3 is TGTGCCAGCAGCCAAGAGACAGGGGGCAATTCCGGGGAGCTGTTTTTT. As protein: CASSQETGGNSGELFF.

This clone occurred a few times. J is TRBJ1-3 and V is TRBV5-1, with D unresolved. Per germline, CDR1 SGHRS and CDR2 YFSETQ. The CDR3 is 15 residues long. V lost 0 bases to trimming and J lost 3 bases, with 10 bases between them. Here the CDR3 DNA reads TGCGCCAGCAGCTTGGTGTCGGGTTATGGAAACACCATATATTTT. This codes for CASSLVSGYGNTIYF. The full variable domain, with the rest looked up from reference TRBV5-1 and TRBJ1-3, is KAGVTQTPRYLIKTRGQQVTLSCSPISGHRSVSWYQQTPGQGLQFLFEYFSETQRNKGNFPGRFSGRQFSNSRSEMNVSTLELGDSALYLCASSLVSGYGNTIYFGEGSWLTVV.

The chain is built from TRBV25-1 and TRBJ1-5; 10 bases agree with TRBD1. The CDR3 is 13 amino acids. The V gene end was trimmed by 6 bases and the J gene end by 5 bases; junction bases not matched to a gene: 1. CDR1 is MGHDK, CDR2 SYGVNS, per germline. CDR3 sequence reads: CASRGQGDQPQHF. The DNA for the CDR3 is TGTGCCAGCAGAGGACAGGGGGATCAGCCCCAGCATTTT.

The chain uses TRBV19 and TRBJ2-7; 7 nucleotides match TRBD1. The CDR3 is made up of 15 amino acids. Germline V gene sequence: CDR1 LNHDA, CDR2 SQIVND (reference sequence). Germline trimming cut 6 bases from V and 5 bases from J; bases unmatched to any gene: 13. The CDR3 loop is CASSPSPGTEDEQYF. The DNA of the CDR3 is TGTGCCAGTAGCCCATCTCCCGGGACAGAGGACGAGCAGTACTTC.

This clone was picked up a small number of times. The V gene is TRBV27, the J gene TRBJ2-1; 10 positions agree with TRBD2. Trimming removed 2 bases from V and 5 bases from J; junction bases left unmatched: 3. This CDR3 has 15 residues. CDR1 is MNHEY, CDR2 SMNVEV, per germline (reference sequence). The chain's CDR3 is CASSLGTSENNEQFF. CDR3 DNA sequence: TGTGCCAGCAGTTTAGGGACTAGCGAGAACAATGAGCAGTTCTTC.

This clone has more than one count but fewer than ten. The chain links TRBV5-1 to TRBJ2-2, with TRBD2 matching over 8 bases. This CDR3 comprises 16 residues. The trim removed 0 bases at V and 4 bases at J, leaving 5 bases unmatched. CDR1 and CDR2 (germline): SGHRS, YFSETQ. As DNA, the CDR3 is TGCGCCAGCAGCTTGGAACCGGGGGGGCCCACCGGGGAGCTGTTTTTT. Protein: CASSLEPGGPTGELFF.

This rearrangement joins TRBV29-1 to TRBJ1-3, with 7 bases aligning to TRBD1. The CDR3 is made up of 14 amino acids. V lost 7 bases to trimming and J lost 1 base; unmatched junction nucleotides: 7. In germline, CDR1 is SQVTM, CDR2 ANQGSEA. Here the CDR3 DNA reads TGCAGCGCCGGGACAGTGGGATCTGGAAACACCATATATTTT. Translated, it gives CSAGTVGSGNTIYF.

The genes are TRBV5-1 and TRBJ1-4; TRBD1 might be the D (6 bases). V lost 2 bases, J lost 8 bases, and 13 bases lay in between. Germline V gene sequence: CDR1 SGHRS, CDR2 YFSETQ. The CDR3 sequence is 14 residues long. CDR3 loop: CASSFGGRSEKLFF. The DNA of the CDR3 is TGCGCCAGCAGCTTCGGGGGGCGAAGCGAAAAACTGTTTTTT.

The CDR3 loop is CAGGHPGQSTQYF. The CDR3 coding sequence is TGTGCCGGGGGCCACCCGGGACAAAGTACGCAGTATTTT. V gene TRBV30 combines with J gene TRBJ2-3; D may be TRBD1 (6 bases). The V gene's germline CDR1 is GTSNPN and CDR2 SVGIG (reference sequence). The CDR3 consists of 13 residues. Trimming shortened V by 8 bases and J by 8 bases, and 20 bases separated the two germline ends.

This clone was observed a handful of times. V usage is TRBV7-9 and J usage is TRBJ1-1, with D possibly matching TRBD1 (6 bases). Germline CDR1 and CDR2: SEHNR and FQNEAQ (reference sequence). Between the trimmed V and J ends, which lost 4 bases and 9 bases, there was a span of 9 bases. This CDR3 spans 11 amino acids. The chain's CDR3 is CASSSQGQAFF. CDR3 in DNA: TGTGCCAGCAGCTCGCAGGGGCAAGCTTTCTTT. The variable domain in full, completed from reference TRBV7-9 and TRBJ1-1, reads DTGVSQNPRHKITKRGQNVTFRCDPISEHNRLYWYRQTLGQGPEFLTYFQNEAQLEKSRLLSDRFSAERPKGSFSTLEIQRTEQGDSAMYLCASSSQGQAFFGQGTRLTVV.

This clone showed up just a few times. The CDR3 protein is CASSLSGGAVEQYF. As DNA, the CDR3 is TGTGCCAGCAGCCTAAGCGGGGGGGCCGTCGAGCAGTACTTC. This chain uses TRBV7-2 with TRBJ2-7; TRBD2 matches at 10 bases. The CDR3 has 14 residues. The junction had 7 bases not matched to a gene; V was cut back by 5 bases and J by 6 bases. The V gene's germline CDR1 is SGHTA and CDR2 FQGNSA.